This T cell receptor beta chain was captured in a study of T cell responses to AZD1222 COVID-19 vaccine. The CDR3 is made up of 14 amino acids. Germline V gene sequence: CDR1 LNHDA, CDR2 SQIVND (reference sequence). Trimming left V 4 bases short and J 0 bases short, with 9 bases between. TCRdb keeps only in-frame clones here, not all; method: immunoSEQ multiplex PCR. The table includes more than 150,000 clones, 80% to 95% detected once. With respect to this clone: Its antigen is currently unknown.

Study observations and caveats: It should be noted that donors were predominantly white British and more often female, and clonal diversity was possibly underestimated. Repertoire samples came only from after the peak T cell response.

The genes are TRBV19 and TRBJ2-5; weak D call: TRBD1 (6 bases). The specimen comprised peripheral blood, sampled 28 days after the second AZD1222 dose. The TCR originated in an adult who received the AZD1222 COVID-19 vaccine. As DNA, the CDR3 is TGTGCCAGTAGTAGAAGACAGGACCAAGAGACCCAGTACTTC. It yields the protein CASSRRQDQETQYF. The full variable domain, in which reference TRBV19 and TRBJ2-5 provide the parts outside the CDR3, is DGGITQSPKYLFRKEGQNVTLSCEQNLNHDAMYWYRQDPGQGLRLIYYSQIVNDFQKGDIAEGYSVSREKKESFPLTVTSAQKNPTAFYLCASSRRQDQETQYFGPGTRLLVL.